The next 17 T cell receptor beta chains were all read from a single sample in a study of T-cell memory formation after mild COVID-19. MiXCR was run by TCRdb on the 5' RACE reads, yielding one entry per CDR3 protein. The table records roughly 62,000 distinct CDR3 sequences, less than 9.5% of them present only once. The sequencing sample was made of PBMCs or a T cell subset sorted from them (not recorded which). Receptors were obtained from a man aged 18 to 29 who had mild COVID-19 (a few samples of this study predate the infection). Cell type and time point are not known.

CDR3 sequence (DNA): TGTGCCAGCAGCTATCGACAACTCTATGGCTACACCTTC. It is translated as CASSYRQLYGYTF. The genes are TRBV6-2 or TRBV6-3 and TRBJ1-2, with D unclear. V was trimmed by 6 bases and J by 4 bases, leaving 12 bases between them. This CDR3 comprises 13 residues. Germline lookup yields CDR1 MNHEY and CDR2 SVGEGT.

This clonotype was found many times. The chain recombines TRBV29-1 with TRBJ2-5, with 9 bases fitting TRBD1. V lost 8 bases, J lost 3 bases, and 13 bases stayed unmatched. Per the germline V gene, CDR1 is SQVTM and CDR2 is ANQGSEA. The CDR3 runs to 15 residues. CDR3 sequence (DNA): TGCAGCCAGTCCCCCGGGACAGGGCAAGAAGAGACCCAGTACTTC. Protein sequence: CSQSPGTGQEETQYF.

The chain joins TRBV9 to TRBJ2-3; a possible D gene is TRBD2 (6 bases). CDR1 is SGDLS and CDR2 is YYNGEE in the germline V gene. This CDR3 has 12 residues. Trimming shortened V by 7 bases and J by 7 bases, and 13 bases separated the two germline ends. This CDR3 is CASGSRDYTQYF. The CDR3, as DNA: TGTGCCAGCGGGTCTCGGGACTATACGCAGTATTTT. Full variable domain (rest looked up from reference TRBV9 and TRBJ2-3): DSGVTQTPKHLITATGQRVTLRCSPRSGDLSVYWYQQSLDQGLQFLIQYYNGEERAKGNILERFSAQQFPDLHSELNLSSLELGDSALYFCASGSRDYTQYFGPGTRLTVL.

The table lists this clonotype with a few counts. The V and J genes are TRBV24-1 and TRBJ2-3; TRBD2 agrees at 10 bases. V shed 4 bases and J 7 bases; nucleotides not matched to a gene: 10. CDR1 and CDR2 (germline): KGHDR, SFDVKD. This CDR3 region has 16 residues. The CDR3 sequence: CATSDHTSGERNTQYF. In DNA form, the CDR3 reads TGTGCCACCAGTGACCATACTAGCGGGGAACGGAATACGCAGTATTTT.

The chain uses TRBV12-3 or TRBV12-4 and TRBJ1-4; 7 nucleotides line up with TRBD1. This CDR3 region has 12 residues. V lost 6 bases to trimming and J lost 12 bases; unmatched junction nucleotides: 7. As DNA, the CDR3 is TGTGCCAGCAGGAGGGACAGCAGCGAACTGTTTTTT. Protein product: CASRRDSSELFF.

This chain uses TRBV11-1 with TRBJ1-5; no firm D call. This CDR3 has 13 residues. Trimming removed 2 bases from V and 5 bases from J, with 7 bases in between. Germline CDR1 is SGHAT and CDR2 is FQDESV (reference sequence). The DNA of the CDR3 is TGTGCCAGCAGCTTATCCGACTATCAGCCCCAGCATTTT. It encodes CASSLSDYQPQHF.

In this sample, this clonotype turned up a few times. This chain connects TRBV5-1 to TRBJ2-1, with D possibly TRBD2 on 7 matching bases. Germline V gene data show CDR1 as SGHRS and CDR2 as YFSETQ. This CDR3 is built from 14 residues. The germline V and J ends were trimmed by 5 bases and 6 bases, with 15 bases remaining between them. CDR3 nucleotides: TGCGCCAGCAGGTCGGGGGGCGCCGGCAATGAGCAGTTCTTC. Residues: CASRSGGAGNEQFF.

This clonotype came up many times. The chain is built from TRBV6-6 and TRBJ2-5; D unclear. This CDR3 has 12 amino acids. Between the trimmed V and J ends, which lost 6 bases and 5 bases, there was a span of 10 bases. Germline lookup yields CDR1 MNHNY and CDR2 SVGAGI (reference sequence). The CDR3 DNA follows: TGTGCCAGCAGCCAACAAGAGGAGACCCAGTACTTC. Translation gives CASSQQEETQYF.

In this sample, this clonotype turned up many times. The CDR3 region is CASSPHRDSGEQYF. The CDR3 nucleotides read TGTGCCAGCAGTCCTCACAGGGATTCGGGTGAGCAGTACTTC. The chain links TRBV12-3 or TRBV12-4 to TRBJ2-7, with a possible D match to TRBD1 (6 bases). The V end was cut by 5 bases, the J end by 7 bases, with 18 bases between. The CDR3 length is 14 residues.

V gene TRBV5-1 combines with J gene TRBJ2-5; possible D gene TRBD2, 6 bases. Trimming removed 2 bases at V and 5 bases at J, with 13 bases between. The CDR3 sequence is 14 residues long. The germline V gene encodes CDR1 SGHRS and CDR2 YFSETQ. This chain's CDR3 is CASSFAGLQETQYF. CDR3 sequence (DNA): TGCGCCAGCAGCTTTGCCGGACTACAGGAGACCCAGTACTTC. The variable domain in full, with the rest retrieved from reference TRBV5-1 and TRBJ2-5, is KAGVTQTPRYLIKTRGQQVTLSCSPISGHRSVSWYQQTPGQGLQFLFEYFSETQRNKGNFPGRFSGRQFSNSRSEMNVSTLELGDSALYLCASSFAGLQETQYFGPGTRLLVL.

Ten or more counts support this clonotype. V gene TRBV9 combines with J gene TRBJ2-3; 8 bases line up with TRBD2. This CDR3 region has 15 residues. Germline loops: CDR1 SGDLS, CDR2 YYNGEE. The junction had 5 bases not matched to a gene; V was cut back by 0 bases and J by 5 bases. CDR3 in amino acids: CASSVDGGVLDTQYF. The CDR3 DNA is TGTGCCAGCAGCGTAGACGGGGGGGTGCTAGATACGCAGTATTTT. The full variable domain, in which reference TRBV9 and TRBJ2-3 provide the parts outside the CDR3, is DSGVTQTPKHLITATGQRVTLRCSPRSGDLSVYWYQQSLDQGLQFLIQYYNGEERAKGNILERFSAQQFPDLHSELNLSSLELGDSALYFCASSVDGGVLDTQYFGPGTRLTVL.

This rearrangement joins TRBV12-3 or TRBV12-4 to TRBJ1-1; D unresolved. CDR3 length equals 14 residues. V lost 2 bases, J lost 1 base, and 8 bases lay in between. DNA of the CDR3: TGTGCCAGCAGTTTACTTTCGGGGAACACTGAAGCTTTCTTT. Amino acid sequence: CASSLLSGNTEAFF.

This clonotype was seen only a few times. The chain links TRBV27 to TRBJ1-2; D remains unclear. Germline V lookup: CDR1 MNHEY, CDR2 SMNVEV (reference sequence). The CDR3 is 12 amino acids. V lost 4 bases to trimming and J lost 8 bases, with 11 bases between them. CDR3 sequence (DNA): TGTGCCAGCAGTTCGGACTGGGGAGGCTACACCTTC. Protein sequence: CASSSDWGGYTF.

In DNA, the CDR3 is TGCGCCAGCAGCTTGGGTCAGGGTACCGTCTATGGCTACACCTTC. It translates to CASSLGQGTVYGYTF. The rearrangement joins TRBV5-1 to TRBJ1-2; TRBD1 might be the D (5 bases). The germline V gene has CDR1 SGHRS and CDR2 YFSETQ. V was clipped by 0 bases and J by 4 bases, with 13 bases between them. The CDR3 is 15 amino acids. Full variable domain (outside the CDR3, taken from reference TRBV5-1 and TRBJ1-2): KAGVTQTPRYLIKTRGQQVTLSCSPISGHRSVSWYQQTPGQGLQFLFEYFSETQRNKGNFPGRFSGRQFSNSRSEMNVSTLELGDSALYLCASSLGQGTVYGYTFGSGTRLTVV.

This clonotype was recorded a few times. V and J are TRBV4-1 and TRBJ1-1; D is unclear. V lost 4 bases, J lost 5 bases, and 14 bases lay in between. The CDR3 has 14 residues. CDR1 is MGHRA, CDR2 YSYEKL, per germline. The CDR3 spells CASSPWVLGTEAFF. The CDR3 DNA follows: TGCGCCAGCAGCCCGTGGGTCCTGGGAACTGAAGCTTTCTTT.

This clonotype was seen only a few times. DNA for the CDR3: TGCAGTGCTATTACGAGAGGGGGCTGGGAGACCCAGTACTTC. It is translated as CSAITRGGWETQYF. V gene TRBV20-1 combines with J gene TRBJ2-5, with TRBD1 identical over 7 bases. Per germline, CDR1 DFQATT and CDR2 SNEGSKA (reference sequence). The V segment lost 4 bases and the J segment 5 bases; nucleotides outside the gene matches: 10. This CDR3 is 14 amino acids long.

The chain employs TRBV6-5 and TRBJ2-6, with D perhaps matching TRBD1 (6 bases). V was clipped by 2 bases and J by 0 bases, with 17 bases between them. CDR3 length: 19 residues. The germline V gene has CDR1 MNHEY and CDR2 SVGAGI. The CDR3 bases are TGTGCCAGCAGTTACCAGCCGGGACAATATCACTCTGGGGCCAACGTCCTGACTTTC. It translates to CASSYQPGQYHSGANVLTF.